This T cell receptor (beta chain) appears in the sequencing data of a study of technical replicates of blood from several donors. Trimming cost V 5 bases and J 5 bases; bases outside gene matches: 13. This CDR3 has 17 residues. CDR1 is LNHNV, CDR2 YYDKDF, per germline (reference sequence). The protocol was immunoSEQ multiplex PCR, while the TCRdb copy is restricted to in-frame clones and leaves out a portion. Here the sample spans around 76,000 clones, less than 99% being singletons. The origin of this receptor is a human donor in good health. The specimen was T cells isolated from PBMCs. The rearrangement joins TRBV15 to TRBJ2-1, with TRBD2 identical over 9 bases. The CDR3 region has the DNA TGTGCCACCAGCTCGGAGTTATGGGCGGGAGGGGACAATGAGCAGTTCTTC. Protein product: CATSSELWAGGDNEQFF.